The text below deals with one TCR beta chain. Authors' methods: Reference gene primer amplification in the assay estimated nucleated cell counts. Produced via immunoSEQ multiplex PCR; TCRdb's table is partial and in-frame only. V, J and clone size derive from that table, while D and trimming were established from the DNA sequence. Of 120,000 to 150,000 clones listed, approximately 91% are singletons. Per the germline V gene, CDR1 is KGHSH and CDR2 is LQKENI. The CDR3 has 15 residues. Trimming removed 4 bases from V and 5 bases from J; junction bases left unmatched: 7. These data originate in a study of blood T cell repertoires in COVID-19. Turning to the study itself: COVID-19 samples collected from the United States, Italy and Spain covered acute and convalescent phases.

This sequence joins TRBV18 and TRBJ2-7; 11 bases are a match to TRBD1. Material for sequencing was peripheral blood. The TCR sequence derives from a man in his fifties or sixties with active or convalescent COVID-19. The DNA of the CDR3 is TGTGCCAGCTCACGACGGACAGGGGGCAGCGACGAGCAGTACTTC. Its protein is CASSRRTGGSDEQYF.